The clone carrying this T cell receptor (beta chain) was seen once. PCR employed 60 Vbeta and 13 Jbeta primers. Here immunoSEQ multiplex PCR was the method, and the copy in TCRdb shows in-frame clones only, minus some. The data hold 130,000 to 150,000 clones, with 75% to 80% observed a single time. These data belong to a study of cytomegalovirus exposure and HLA in healthy donors. The CDR3 is 13 residues long. Germline assignment: CDR1 SGHTA and CDR2 FQGNSA. V was cut by 5 bases and J by 7 bases, with 12 bases left in between. The chain uses TRBV7-2 and TRBJ1-5; D is ambiguous. The clonotype comes from a woman aged 50 to 60 in good health and CMV-seronegative. Sample: PBMCs. DNA for the CDR3: TGTGCCAGCAGCCCAGAGGGTGGACAGCCCCAGCATTTT. Translated: CASSPEGGQPQHF.